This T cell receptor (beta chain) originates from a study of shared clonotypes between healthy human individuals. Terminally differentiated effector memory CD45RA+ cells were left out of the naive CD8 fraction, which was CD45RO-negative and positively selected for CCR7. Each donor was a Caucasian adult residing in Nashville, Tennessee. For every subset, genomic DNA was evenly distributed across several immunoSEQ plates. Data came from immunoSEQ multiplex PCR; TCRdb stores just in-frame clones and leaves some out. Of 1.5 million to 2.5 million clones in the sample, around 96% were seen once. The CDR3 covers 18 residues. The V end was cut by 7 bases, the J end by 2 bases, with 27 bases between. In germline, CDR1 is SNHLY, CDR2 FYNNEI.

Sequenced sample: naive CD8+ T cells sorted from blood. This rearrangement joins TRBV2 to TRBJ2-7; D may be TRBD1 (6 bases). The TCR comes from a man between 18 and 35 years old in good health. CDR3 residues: CASKWGQGELLGTYEQYF. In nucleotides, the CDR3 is TGTGCCAGCAAGTGGGGACAAGGGGAATTACTAGGCACCTACGAGCAGTACTTC.